These T cell receptor beta chains were read from a single sample in a study of cytomegalovirus exposure and HLA in healthy donors. Some clones are missing from TCRdb's copy, which holds only in-frame ones; the method was immunoSEQ multiplex PCR. The data hold approximately 150,000 clones, with roughly 80% observed a single time. The specimen was PBMCs. Every receptor here comes from a woman in her twenties or thirties in good health and CMV-seropositive. CDR3s include the opening cysteine and the closing phenylalanine or tryptophan. Fields, in order: CDR3 DNA, CDR3 protein, clone size, V gene, J gene, D gene. The D gene is left open where the match is weak. The size of a clone is reported for some rows only, either as once, few or many, or as a class for expanded clones.

cdr3_nt: TGTGCCAGCAGTTACAGGGATGGAGATTCACCCCTCCACTTT; cdr3_aa: CASSYRDGDSPLHF; clone_size: .; v_call: TRBV27; j_call: TRBJ1-6; d_call: .
cdr3_nt: TGTTCCAGCAGCGTGACAGGGGCCCTACACTATGGCTACACCTTC; cdr3_aa: CSSSVTGALHYGYTF; clone_size: .; v_call: TRBV7-9; j_call: TRBJ1-2; d_call: TRBD1
cdr3_nt: TGTGCCAGCTCACCACGGACTCTCCAGTTGCGGTCCTACAATGAGCAGTTCTTC; cdr3_aa: CASSPRTLQLRSYNEQFF; clone_size: once; v_call: TRBV18; j_call: TRBJ2-1; d_call: .
cdr3_nt: TGTGCCAGCTCACCAGCCGGTGCAGGCTCCTACGAGCAGTACTTC; cdr3_aa: CASSPAGAGSYEQYF; clone_size: .; v_call: TRBV18; j_call: TRBJ2-7; d_call: .
cdr3_nt: TGTGCCAGCAGCGGGACAAATGAAAAACTGTTTTTT; cdr3_aa: CASSGTNEKLFF; clone_size: .; v_call: TRBV9; j_call: TRBJ1-4; d_call: .
cdr3_nt: TGCGCCAGCAGTCAATCTTTAATAGGGACAGGTAAGGAGGAGCTGTTTTTT; cdr3_aa: CASSQSLIGTGKEELFF; clone_size: .; v_call: TRBV23-1; j_call: TRBJ2-2; d_call: TRBD1
cdr3_nt: TGTGCCAGCAGTGACGGGGAGGGCTATGGCTACACCTTC; cdr3_aa: CASSDGEGYGYTF; clone_size: many; v_call: TRBV6-4; j_call: TRBJ1-2; d_call: .
cdr3_nt: TGTGCCAGCAGTGAAGGGGCCGCTTTTAATGAAAAACTGTTTTTT; cdr3_aa: CASSEGAAFNEKLFF; clone_size: .; v_call: TRBV9; j_call: TRBJ1-4; d_call: .
cdr3_nt: TGCGCCAGCAGCCAAGTCGGTCGACAGTCCCTAGCCAAAAACATTCAGTACTTC; cdr3_aa: CASSQVGRQSLAKNIQYF; clone_size: once; v_call: TRBV4-1; j_call: TRBJ2-4; d_call: .
cdr3_nt: TGTGCCAGCAGCCAAGCAGGGAAGGGTCAGCCCCAGCATTTT; cdr3_aa: CASSQAGKGQPQHF; clone_size: once; v_call: TRBV9; j_call: TRBJ1-5; d_call: .
cdr3_nt: TGTGCCAGCAGTTCCGGGACTAGCGGGGGGGCCTCAGATACGCAGTATTTT; cdr3_aa: CASSSGTSGGASDTQYF; clone_size: .; v_call: TRBV6-4; j_call: TRBJ2-3; d_call: TRBD2
cdr3_nt: TGTGCCAGCAGTGGACAGACAGGGGCTAATGAAAAACTGTTTTTT; cdr3_aa: CASSGQTGANEKLFF; clone_size: .; v_call: TRBV2; j_call: TRBJ1-4; d_call: TRBD1
cdr3_nt: TGTGCCAGCTCACGAGAAGGGGTTGGAACTAATGAAAAACTGTTTTTT; cdr3_aa: CASSREGVGTNEKLFF; clone_size: .; v_call: TRBV18; j_call: TRBJ1-4; d_call: .
cdr3_nt: TGTGCCAGCAGACAGGACCTGCTGGAGACCCAGTACTTC; cdr3_aa: CASRQDLLETQYF; clone_size: .; v_call: TRBV28; j_call: TRBJ2-5; d_call: .
cdr3_nt: TGTGCCAGCAGCGTAGATTTAGGGACAGGGATGTACGGTCAAGAGACCCAGTACTTC; cdr3_aa: CASSVDLGTGMYGQETQYF; clone_size: .; v_call: TRBV9; j_call: TRBJ2-5; d_call: TRBD1
cdr3_nt: TGTGCCATCAGTGCCCCCAAGGGGAGCGGGGTCTCTGGGGCCAACGTCCTGACTTTC; cdr3_aa: CAISAPKGSGVSGANVLTF; clone_size: .; v_call: TRBV10-3; j_call: TRBJ2-6; d_call: TRBD2
cdr3_nt: TGTGCCAGCAGCTTAGCCCAGGGATTTGGTGGCTACACCTTC; cdr3_aa: CASSLAQGFGGYTF; clone_size: once; v_call: TRBV7-2; j_call: TRBJ1-2; d_call: .
cdr3_nt: TGTGCCAGTAGTATACGCCGACAGATAAACAATCAGCCCCAGCATTTT; cdr3_aa: CASSIRRQINNQPQHF; clone_size: .; v_call: TRBV19; j_call: TRBJ1-5; d_call: .